Listed here is a single T cell receptor (beta chain). Its cognate antigen is unknown. The data were taken from a study of metastatic and nonmetastatic thyroid tumors. TCRdb ran MiXCR on the PCR reads. The repertoire holds 30,000 to 50,000 clones, with approximately 20% as singletons. From germline, CDR1 is WNHNN and CDR2 SYGVQD (reference sequence). The CDR3 runs 17 residues. Germline trimming cut 6 bases from V and 0 bases from J; bases unmatched to any gene: 11. Study outcomes and limitations: Reportedly, malignant thyroid tumors had significantly higher TCR beta diversity than benign nodules, in blood and tumor.

Ahead of thyroid surgery, no patient had received treatment of any kind. The TCR was taken from a female donor with papillary thyroid cancer or a benign thyroid nodule (not recorded which). Some clones in this sample may be carry-over from other donors' samples. The sequenced material came from tumor tissue. V is TRBV10-1 and J is TRBJ2-7; 10 bases are a match to TRBD2. The CDR3 bases are TGCGCCAGCAGCGACTATGGACTAGCGGCTAACTCCTACGAGCAGTACTTC. It yields the protein CASSDYGLAANSYEQYF.